The 4 T cell receptor beta chains presented below share a single source sample, sequenced in a study of response to subunit inactivated influenza vaccine. TCRdb re-derived calls from the RT-PCR reads in MiXCR, one entry per CDR3 protein. The table lists about 150,000 distinct CDR3 sequences, about 10% of them singletons. Material: CD8+ T cells sorted from PBMCs, obtained 23 to 25 months after vaccination. Receptors originate from a man between 50 and 69 years old who received an inactivated influenza vaccine.

This chain links TRBV4-2 with TRBJ2-2, with 7 bases aligning to TRBD2. Germline-derived CDR1 and CDR2 are LGHNA and YNFKEQ. Trimming cost V 3 bases and J 6 bases; bases outside gene matches: 7. This CDR3 is built from 15 residues. CDR3 sequence reads: CASSHGEGLSGELFF. As DNA, the CDR3 is TGTGCCAGCAGCCACGGGGAGGGCCTTTCCGGGGAGCTGTTTTTT.

This clonotype was observed a handful of times. The V call is TRBV5-5, the J call TRBJ2-2; TRBD1 matches 8 bases. With V trimmed by 0 bases and J by 3 bases, 10 bases remained unmatched. CDR3 length equals 18 residues. Per germline, CDR1 SGHKS and CDR2 YYEKEE (reference sequence). The DNA for the CDR3 is TGTGCCAGCAGCTTGGGTGGACAGGGAAATATTTACACCGGGGAGCTGTTTTTT. As protein: CASSLGGQGNIYTGELFF.

This clonotype has a count of ten or more. This chain connects TRBV11-2 to TRBJ1-6; D gene uncertain. CDR3 size: 12 residues. The V gene lost 6 bases and the J gene lost 4 bases, with 4 bases spanning the gap. Germline assignment: CDR1 SGHAT and CDR2 FQNNGV. The CDR3 reads CASRDYNSPLHF. The CDR3 region has the DNA TGTGCCAGCAGAGATTATAATTCACCCCTCCACTTT.

This clonotype was seen a handful of times. J is TRBJ2-7 and V is TRBV5-5, with a weak D call TRBD2 (7 bases). From germline, CDR1 is SGHKS and CDR2 YYEKEE (reference sequence). V lost 2 bases and J lost 1, with 19 bases in between. The CDR3 has 17 residues. DNA of the CDR3: TGTGCCAGCAGCTTTGGGACTTTGGGGGGGCCTTCCTACGAGCAGTACTTC. It codes for CASSFGTLGGPSYEQYF.